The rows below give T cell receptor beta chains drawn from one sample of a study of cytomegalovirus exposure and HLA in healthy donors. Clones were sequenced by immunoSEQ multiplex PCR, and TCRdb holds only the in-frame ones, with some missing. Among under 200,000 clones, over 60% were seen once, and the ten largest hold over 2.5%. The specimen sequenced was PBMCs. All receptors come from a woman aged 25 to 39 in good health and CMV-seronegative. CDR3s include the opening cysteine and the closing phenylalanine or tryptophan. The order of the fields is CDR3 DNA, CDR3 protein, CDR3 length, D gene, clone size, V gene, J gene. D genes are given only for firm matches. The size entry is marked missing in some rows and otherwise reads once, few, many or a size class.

TGTGCCAGCAGTGAGTCAGGAGGCTCCTACGAGCAGTACTTC	CASSESGGSYEQYF	14	-	few	TRBV6-1	TRBJ2-7
TGTGCCCGAAACAGGGATCAAGGTAATTCACCCCTCCACTTT	CARNRDQGNSPLHF	14	-	-	TRBV5-5	TRBJ1-6
TGTGCCTGGCAGGGGGCCGTCACTGAAGCTTTCTTT	CAWQGAVTEAFF	12	TRBD1	-	TRBV30	TRBJ1-1
TGTGCCAGCAGGCCGGGACTAGCGGCGATCTACGAGCAGTACTTC	CASRPGLAAIYEQYF	15	TRBD2	-	TRBV7-2	TRBJ2-7
TGTGCCAGCAGTCCTTTGACAGGGATCTACGAGCAGTACTTC	CASSPLTGIYEQYF	14	TRBD1	few	TRBV27	TRBJ2-7
TGTGCCAGCAGCGTAGCTCCTACAGGGGGCGGTGAGCAGTTCTTC	CASSVAPTGGGEQFF	15	TRBD1	-	TRBV9	TRBJ2-1
TGTGCCAGCAGCTTATCCTCTAGCGGGGGGTACCAAGAGACCCAGTACTTC	CASSLSSSGGYQETQYF	17	TRBD2	-	TRBV7-9	TRBJ2-5
TGCGCCAGCAGCCAAGAGGGCAGAACCTACAATGAGCAGTTCTTC	CASSQEGRTYNEQFF	15	-	once	TRBV4-1	TRBJ2-1
TGTGCCAGCAGTACCGGGACAGCTGGAAACACCATATATTTT	CASSTGTAGNTIYF	14	TRBD1	few	TRBV2	TRBJ1-3
TGTGCCAGCAGCTTAGATAACCGCAGCTCCTATAATTCACCCCTCCACTTT	CASSLDNRSSYNSPLHF	17	-	-	TRBV7-6	TRBJ1-6
TGTGCCAGCAGCCAAGAACCCATCTCCTCTAAGCAGTACTTC	CASSQEPISSKQYF	14	-	-	TRBV14	TRBJ2-7
TGTGCCAGCAGTTACCCGGGGGTCAATCAGCCCCAGCATTTT	CASSYPGVNQPQHF	14	-	-	TRBV6-6	TRBJ1-5
TGTGCCAGCAGCATTAGCCTAGCGGGGGGTTACGAGCAGTACTTC	CASSISLAGGYEQYF	15	TRBD2	-	TRBV7-9	TRBJ2-7
TGTGCCAGCAGCTCTCGACAGGGTGCCACCGGGGAGCTGTTTTTT	CASSSRQGATGELFF	15	TRBD1	-	TRBV7-6	TRBJ2-2
TGTGCCAGCAGCACCGGGACTAGCGGGGGTAATGAGCAGTTCTTC	CASSTGTSGGNEQFF	15	TRBD2	-	TRBV6-4	TRBJ2-1
TGTGCCAGCAGCCGGGGGGTGGTTAGGTCCGGAGATACGCAGTATTTT	CASSRGVVRSGDTQYF	16	TRBD2	-	TRBV6-6	TRBJ2-3
TGCGCCAGCAGCTTGGCGACGGGTAGCGGGCAAGCTAGCACAGATACGCAGTATTTT	CASSLATGSGQASTDTQYF	19	TRBD2	-	TRBV5-1	TRBJ2-3
TGTGCCAGCAGCTCTGGACAGGGGTTAAACACTGAAGCTTTCTTT	CASSSGQGLNTEAFF	15	TRBD1	few	TRBV7-6	TRBJ1-1
TGCAGCGCCCGGGGGAACGCAGATACGCAGTATTTT	CSARGNADTQYF	12	-	-	TRBV29-1	TRBJ2-3
TGTGCCAGCAGTTTTGGACTCTCCTACGAGCAGTACTTC	CASSFGLSYEQYF	13	-	-	TRBV28	TRBJ2-7
TGTGCCAGCAAGGACAGTTCTAACTATGGCTACACCTTC	CASKDSSNYGYTF	13	-	few	TRBV2	TRBJ1-2
TGTGCCAGCAGTTCCAACCGGGGACTAGTGGGGACCGGGGAGCTGTTTTTT	CASSSNRGLVGTGELFF	17	TRBD2	few	TRBV28	TRBJ2-2
TGTGCCAGCAGCCATACCGGGACAGGGGGTGAGGAGCAGTACTTC	CASSHTGTGGEEQYF	15	TRBD1	-	TRBV11-2	TRBJ2-7
TGCAGCGTAGCCGGGGGGGGGCCCTACAATGAGCAGTTCTTC	CSVAGGGPYNEQFF	14	TRBD2	-	TRBV29-1	TRBJ2-1
TGTGCCACCAGCCTCGCCGGGGGGTCGGCCTACGAGCAGTACTTC	CATSLAGGSAYEQYF	15	TRBD2	few	TRBV15	TRBJ2-7
TGTGCCAGCAGCTTCGGACAGGGGTGGAATCAGCCCCAGCATTTT	CASSFGQGWNQPQHF	15	TRBD1	-	TRBV7-9	TRBJ1-5
TGTGCCAGCAGCCCCCGGGGGGGAGGGTACGAGCAGTACTTC	CASSPRGGGYEQYF	14	TRBD2	-	TRBV7-6	TRBJ2-7
TGTGCCAGCAGTTTGGGGACTAGCGGACCGGTCTACAATGAGCAGTTCTTC	CASSLGTSGPVYNEQFF	17	TRBD2	-	TRBV27	TRBJ2-1
TGTGCCAGCAGTGAAATAGCGGGAAAGGCCGAGCAGTACTTC	CASSEIAGKAEQYF	14	TRBD2	-	TRBV2	TRBJ2-7
TGTGCCAGCCTCACTAGGGACAGGGGGCTCGGCTACACCTTC	CASLTRDRGLGYTF	14	TRBD1	-	TRBV6-6	TRBJ1-2